Listed here are 11 T cell receptor beta chains from one sample, sequenced in a study of CD8 T cells in ankylosing spondylitis. TCRdb redid the calling of the 5' RACE reads with MiXCR, one entry per CDR3 protein. Among 200,000 to 250,000 distinct CDR3 sequences listed, over 9.5% were seen once. The sequenced sample was blood, either unsorted or a sorted T cell fraction (not recorded which). The source of these receptors is a male donor with ankylosing spondylitis or in good health (not recorded which).

In this sample, this clonotype turned up many times. The chain employs TRBV6-1 and TRBJ1-4, with 7 bases matching TRBD1. V trimming: 6 bases; J trimming: 3 bases; junction bases outside the gene matches: 4. Germline V gene lookup returns CDR1 MNHNS and CDR2 SASEGT. The CDR3 totals 14 residues. The CDR3 DNA sequence: TGTGCCAGCAGGAGACAGGGTTCTAATGAAAAACTGTTTTTT. It codes for CASRRQGSNEKLFF.

This clonotype was recorded many times. The chain joins TRBV14 to TRBJ2-5, with TRBD1 matching over 7 bases. CDR1 and CDR2 (germline): SGHDN, FVKESK. The CDR3 runs 13 residues. The ends lost 4 bases at V and 5 bases at J; junction bases unmatched: 4. In DNA form, the CDR3 reads TGTGCCAGCAGCCGTAACAGGGGCGAGACCCAGTACTTC. Residues: CASSRNRGETQYF.

Concerning this clonotype itself: A read error may be the cause here, since a much bigger clone is one base away. This chain uses TRBV3-1 with TRBJ2-1; possible D gene TRBD2, 5 bases. The CDR3 runs to 16 residues. CDR1 LGHDT and CDR2 YNNKEL come from the germline V gene (reference sequence). CDR3 sequence (DNA): TGTGCCAGCAACCAAGAAGGCGGAGGCTCCTACAATGAGCAGTTCTTC. This translates into CASNQEGGGSYNEQFF.

This clonotype was recorded at least ten times. The rearrangement uses TRBV5-1 and TRBJ2-5; D may be TRBD1 (5 bases). The V gene lost 4 bases and the J gene lost 0 bases, with 7 bases spanning the gap. Germline values: CDR1 SGHRS, CDR2 YFSETQ. This CDR3 region has 13 residues. The chain's CDR3 is CASSPRDQETQYF. For the CDR3, the DNA is TGCGCCAGCAGCCCCAGGGACCAAGAGACCCAGTACTTC.

The chain joins TRBV7-9 to TRBJ2-3, with a tentative D call TRBD1 (6 bases). The germline V gene has CDR1 SEHNR and CDR2 FQNEAQ (reference sequence). The CDR3 extends over 14 amino acids. Trimming took off 4 bases at V and 1 base at J, with 9 bases between the two ends. The CDR3 DNA reads TGTGCCAGCAGCTCGGACAGCGGCACAGATACGCAGTATTTT. Translation gives CASSSDSGTDTQYF.

This clonotype was detected many times. V is TRBV7-9 and J is TRBJ2-3; D might be TRBD1 or TRBD2, each matching 5 bases. The CDR3 extends over 13 amino acids. CDR1 is SEHNR and CDR2 is FQNEAQ in the germline V gene (reference sequence). The V and J ends lost 8 bases and 3 bases respectively, with 12 bases between them. CDR3 bases: TGTGCCAGCGGAAACAGGAGGACAGATACGCAGTATTTT. Protein product: CASGNRRTDTQYF.

This clonotype was counted many times. CDR3 residues: CASSLATPGADTQYF. CDR3 sequence (DNA): TGTGCCAGCAGTTTAGCGACTCCGGGGGCAGATACGCAGTATTTT. This chain links TRBV12-3 or TRBV12-4 with TRBJ2-3; D is perhaps TRBD2 (6 bases). CDR3 size: 15 residues. V was clipped by 0 bases and J by 4 bases, with 11 bases between them.

In its sample, this clonotype was seen many times. The gene calls are TRBV5-1 and TRBJ2-5, with TRBD1 matching over 8 bases. CDR1 is SGHRS, CDR2 YFSETQ, per germline. V dropped 7 bases and J dropped 4; count of bases not matched to a gene: 6. The CDR3 has 13 residues. The CDR3 sequence is CASSQGARETQYF. Here the CDR3 DNA reads TGCGCCAGCTCCCAGGGGGCACGAGAGACCCAGTACTTC.

The chain combines TRBV11-3 with TRBJ2-2; no definite D call. The CDR3 sequence is 15 residues long. Per germline, CDR1 SGHNT and CDR2 YENEEA. With 5 bases removed from V and 4 bases from J, the gap between germline ends came to 14 bases. This CDR3 is CASSAYGEVTGELFF. CDR3 DNA: TGTGCCAGCAGCGCGTACGGAGAGGTCACCGGGGAGCTGTTTTTT. The variable domain in full, with the rest retrieved from reference TRBV11-3 and TRBJ2-2, is EAGVVQSPRYKIIEKKQPVAFWCNPISGHNTLYWYLQNLGQGPELLIRYENEEAVDDSQLPKDRFSAERLKGVDSTLKIQPAELGDSAVYLCASSAYGEVTGELFFGEGSRLTVL.

This clonotype has at least ten counts. The chain couples TRBV6-1 to TRBJ2-2; TRBD2 matches 11 bases. Per germline, CDR1 MNHNS and CDR2 SASEGT. This CDR3 contains 18 residues. The V gene end was trimmed by 5 bases and the J gene end by 0 bases; junction bases not matched to a gene: 8. CDR3 sequence: CASSTLAGGNPNTGELFF. For the CDR3, the DNA is TGTGCCAGCAGTACCCTAGCGGGGGGCAACCCGAACACCGGGGAGCTGTTTTTT.

This clonotype was detected many times. The chain uses TRBV20-1 and TRBJ2-7; 8 bases align to TRBD1. V gave up 3 bases and J gave up 5 bases; unmatched junction bases: 6. The CDR3 loop spans 13 amino acids. Germline-derived CDR1 and CDR2 are DFQATT and SNEGSKA (reference sequence). The DNA for the CDR3 is TGCAGTGCTAGCTCCGACAGGGGACACGAGCAGTACTTC. Its protein is CSASSDRGHEQYF.